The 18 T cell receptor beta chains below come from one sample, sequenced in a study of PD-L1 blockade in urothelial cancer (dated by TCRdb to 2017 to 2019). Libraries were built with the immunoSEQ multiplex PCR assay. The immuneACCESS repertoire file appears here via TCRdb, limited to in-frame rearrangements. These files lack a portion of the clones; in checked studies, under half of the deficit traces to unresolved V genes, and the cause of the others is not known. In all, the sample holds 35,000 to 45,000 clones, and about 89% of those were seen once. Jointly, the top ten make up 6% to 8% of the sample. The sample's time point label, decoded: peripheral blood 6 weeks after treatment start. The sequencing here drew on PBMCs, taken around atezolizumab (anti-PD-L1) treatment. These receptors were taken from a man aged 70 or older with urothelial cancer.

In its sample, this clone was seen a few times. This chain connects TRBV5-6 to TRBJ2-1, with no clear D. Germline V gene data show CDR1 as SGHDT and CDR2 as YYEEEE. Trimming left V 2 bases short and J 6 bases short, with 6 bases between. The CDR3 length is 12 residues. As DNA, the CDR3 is TGTGCCAGCAGCTTACGGTTCAATGAGCAGTTCTTC. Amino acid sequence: CASSLRFNEQFF.

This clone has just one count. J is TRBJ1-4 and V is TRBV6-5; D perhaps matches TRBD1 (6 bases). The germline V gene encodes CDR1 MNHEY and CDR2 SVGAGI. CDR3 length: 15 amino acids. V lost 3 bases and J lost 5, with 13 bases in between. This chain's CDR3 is CASSYGGARNEKLFF. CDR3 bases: TGTGCCAGCAGTTATGGGGGGGCTCGGAATGAAAAACTGTTTTTT.

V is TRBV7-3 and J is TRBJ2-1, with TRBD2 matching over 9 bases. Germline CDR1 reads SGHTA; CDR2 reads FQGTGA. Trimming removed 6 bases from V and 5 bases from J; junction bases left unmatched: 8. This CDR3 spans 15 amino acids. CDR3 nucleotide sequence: TGTGCCAGCAGTAGCCGGACTAGCGTCAACAATGAGCAGTTCTTC. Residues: CASSSRTSVNNEQFF.

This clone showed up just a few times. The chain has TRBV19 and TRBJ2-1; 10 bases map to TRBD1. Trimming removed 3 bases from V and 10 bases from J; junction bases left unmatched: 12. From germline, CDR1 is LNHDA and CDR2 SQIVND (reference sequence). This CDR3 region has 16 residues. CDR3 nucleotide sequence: TGTGCCAGTAGTATGGAGACAGGGGGCTTCTCCAGGGAGCAGTTCTTC. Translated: CASSMETGGFSREQFF.

For the CDR3, the DNA is TGCGCCAGCAGCCAAAGGGGTGGGGGGGTCTATGGCTACACCTTC. Protein sequence: CASSQRGGGVYGYTF. The J gene is TRBJ1-2, the V gene TRBV4-1; tentatively, D is TRBD1 (5 bases). Trimming left V 2 bases short and J 4 bases short, with 14 bases between. Germline V gene sequence: CDR1 MGHRA, CDR2 YSYEKL. The CDR3 covers 15 residues.

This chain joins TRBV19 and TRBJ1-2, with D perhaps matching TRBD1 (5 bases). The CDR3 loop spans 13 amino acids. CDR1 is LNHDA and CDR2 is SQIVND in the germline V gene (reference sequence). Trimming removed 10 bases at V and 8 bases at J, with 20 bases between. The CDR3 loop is CATNPQGTRGYTF. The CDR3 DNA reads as TGTGCCACCAACCCCCAGGGAACGAGAGGCTACACCTTC.

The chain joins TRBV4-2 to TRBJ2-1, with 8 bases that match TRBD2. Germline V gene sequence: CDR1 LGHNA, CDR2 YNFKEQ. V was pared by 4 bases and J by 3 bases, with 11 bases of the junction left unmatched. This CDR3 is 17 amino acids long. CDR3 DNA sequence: TGTGCCAGCAGCCCCCTGAGCGGGAGTCCCAACTACAATGAGCAGTTCTTC. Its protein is CASSPLSGSPNYNEQFF.

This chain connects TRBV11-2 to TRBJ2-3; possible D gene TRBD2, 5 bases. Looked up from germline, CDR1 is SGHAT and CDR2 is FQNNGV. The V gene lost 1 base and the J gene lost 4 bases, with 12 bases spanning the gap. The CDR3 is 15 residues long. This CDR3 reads CASSLGGRGPDTQYF. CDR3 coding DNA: TGTGCCAGCAGCTTAGGAGGTCGGGGTCCAGATACGCAGTATTTT. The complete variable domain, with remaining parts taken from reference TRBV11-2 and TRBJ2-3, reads EAGVAQSPRYKIIEKRQSVAFWCNPISGHATLYWYQQILGQGPKLLIQFQNNGVVDDSQLPKDRFSAERLKGVDSTLKIQPAKLEDSAVYLCASSLGGRGPDTQYFGPGTRLTVL.

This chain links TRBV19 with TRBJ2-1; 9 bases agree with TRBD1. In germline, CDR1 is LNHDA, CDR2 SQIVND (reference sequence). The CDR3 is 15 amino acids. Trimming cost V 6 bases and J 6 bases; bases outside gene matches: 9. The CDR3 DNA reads TGTGCCAGTAGGCCGGGACAGGGTTCGTTCAATGAGCAGTTCTTC. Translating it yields CASRPGQGSFNEQFF. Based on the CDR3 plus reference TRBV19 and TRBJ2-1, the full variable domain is DGGITQSPKYLFRKEGQNVTLSCEQNLNHDAMYWYRQDPGQGLRLIYYSQIVNDFQKGDIAEGYSVSREKKESFPLTVTSAQKNPTAFYLCASRPGQGSFNEQFFGPGTRLTVL.

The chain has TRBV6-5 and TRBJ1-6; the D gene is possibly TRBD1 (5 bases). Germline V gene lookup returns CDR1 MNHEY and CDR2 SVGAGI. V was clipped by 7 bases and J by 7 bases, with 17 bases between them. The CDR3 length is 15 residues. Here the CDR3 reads CASTPSGGSNSPLHF. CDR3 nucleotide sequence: TGTGCCAGCACCCCCTCCGGGGGGTCGAATTCACCCCTCCACTTT.

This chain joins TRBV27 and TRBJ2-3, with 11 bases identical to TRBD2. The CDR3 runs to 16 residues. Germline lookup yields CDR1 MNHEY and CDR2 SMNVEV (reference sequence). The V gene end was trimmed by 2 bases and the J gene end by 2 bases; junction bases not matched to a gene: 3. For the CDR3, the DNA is TGTGCCAGCAGTTTACGACTAGCGGGAAACACAGATACGCAGTATTTT. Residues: CASSLRLAGNTDTQYF.

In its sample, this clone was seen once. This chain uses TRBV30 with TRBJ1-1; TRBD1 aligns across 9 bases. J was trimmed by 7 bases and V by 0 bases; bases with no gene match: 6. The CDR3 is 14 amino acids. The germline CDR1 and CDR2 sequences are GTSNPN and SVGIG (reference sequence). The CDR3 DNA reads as TGTGCCTGGAGTGTAGGACAGGGGAAGGTTGAAGCTTTCTTT. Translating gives CAWSVGQGKVEAFF.

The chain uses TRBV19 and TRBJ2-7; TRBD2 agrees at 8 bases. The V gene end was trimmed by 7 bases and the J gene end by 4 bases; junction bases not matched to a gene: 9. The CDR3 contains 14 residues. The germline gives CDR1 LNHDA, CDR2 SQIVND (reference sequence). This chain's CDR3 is CASTFAGGGYEQYF. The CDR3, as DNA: TGTGCCAGTACGTTCGCGGGAGGTGGTTACGAGCAGTACTTC.

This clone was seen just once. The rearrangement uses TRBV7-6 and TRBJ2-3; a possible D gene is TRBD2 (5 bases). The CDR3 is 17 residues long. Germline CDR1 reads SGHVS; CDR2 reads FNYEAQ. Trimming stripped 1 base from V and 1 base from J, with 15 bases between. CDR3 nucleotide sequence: TGTGCCAGCAGCTTAGATGGGCATACCGGGGGCACAGATACGCAGTATTTT. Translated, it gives CASSLDGHTGGTDTQYF.

The CDR3 bases are TGTGCCAGCAGTTCCGGGTGGAGGGCCGGGGAGCTGTTTTTT. Translation gives CASSSGWRAGELFF. The chain is built from TRBV28 and TRBJ2-2; D perhaps matches TRBD2 (6 bases). The CDR3 loop spans 14 amino acids. Trimming cost V 4 bases and J 6 bases, with 12 bases left between them. Germline assignment: CDR1 MDHEN and CDR2 SYDVKM.

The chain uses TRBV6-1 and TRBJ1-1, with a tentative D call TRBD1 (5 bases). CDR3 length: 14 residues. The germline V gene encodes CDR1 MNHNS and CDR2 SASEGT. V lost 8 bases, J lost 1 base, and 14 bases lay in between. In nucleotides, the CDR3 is TGTGCCAGCCGGTCAGTGGGGGGGAACACTGAAGCTTTCTTT. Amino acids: CASRSVGGNTEAFF.

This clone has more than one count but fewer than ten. This CDR3 reads CASSIAGAYEQYF. The CDR3 nucleotides are TGTGCCAGCAGTATAGCGGGAGCCTACGAGCAGTACTTC. The genes are TRBV5-4 and TRBJ2-7; 9 nucleotides align to TRBD2. This CDR3 is 13 amino acids long. Trimming at V came to 5 bases and at J to 2 bases, leaving 2 bases not matched to a gene. Germline V gene sequence: CDR1 SGHNT, CDR2 YYREEE (reference sequence).

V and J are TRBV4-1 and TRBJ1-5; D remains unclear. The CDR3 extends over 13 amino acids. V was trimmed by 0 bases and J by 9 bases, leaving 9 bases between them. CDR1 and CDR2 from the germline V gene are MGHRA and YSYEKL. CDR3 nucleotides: TGCGCCAGCAGCCAAGATCCGGGTAGGCCCCAGCATTTT. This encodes CASSQDPGRPQHF.